Below, one T cell receptor beta chain is given with its context. Its target is unknown. This sample stems from a study of CD8+CD57+ T cells in acquired aplastic anemia. Study findings and constraints: A significant difference in CD8+ Simpson's diversity between patients and controls was not found.

The CDR3 totals 14 residues. The V end was cut by 5 bases, the J end by 1 base, with 14 bases between. Germline V CDR1 and CDR2: DFQATT, SNEGSKA (reference sequence). Profiles of TCR beta VDJ and CDR3 were generated from a genomic DNA template. TCRdb independently ran MiXCR on the reads; one entry per CDR3 protein. This sample has just over 200,000 distinct CDR3 sequences, with more than 55% found just once. CD8+CD57+ cell expansion had been shown by flow cytometry in patients chosen for sequencing. The chain has TRBV20-1 and TRBJ1-1; no reliable D call. This clonotype was sampled from a human donor with aplastic anemia. Specimen: sorted CD4+, CD8+, or CD8+CD57+ T cells (not recorded which) from PBMCs. CDR3 amino acids: CSASAGIPNTEAFF. The CDR3 bases are TGCAGTGCTTCCGCCGGGATACCGAACACTGAAGCTTTCTTT.